The source of this TCR beta chain is a study of cytomegalovirus exposure and HLA in healthy donors. Overall study context: Approximately 170 million T cells yielded more than 90 million unique TCR beta sequences in earlier analysis. Study conclusions and caveats: The study listed roughly 150 cytomegalovirus-associated TCR beta chains. In presence/absence analyses, roughly uniform sequencing depth across donors was assumed. DRB1 had the most TCR associations and HLA-C the fewest, a later analysis found, with rates varying by HLA locus.

Of note for this clone: The antigen is not known.

60 Vbeta and 13 Jbeta primers were used in PCR. The method was immunoSEQ multiplex PCR; TCRdb's version includes in-frame clones alone and lacks a portion of them. The table includes about 160,000 clones, approximately 86% detected once. This TCR was recovered from a woman aged 18-29 years in good health and CMV-seronegative. The sample consisted of PBMCs.

CDR3 sequence (DNA): TGTGCCAGCAGTCCTCTCTACTATGGCTACACCTTC. Translated, it gives CASSPLYYGYTF. The rearrangement uses TRBV28 and TRBJ1-2, with no clear D. Trimming took 5 bases from V and 3 from J, leaving 7 bases between them. Germline CDR1 reads MDHEN; CDR2 reads SYDVKM. The CDR3 sequence is 12 residues long.